The rows below give T cell receptor beta chains drawn from one sample of a study of OX40 agonist ivuxolimab in advanced cancers. The method was immunoSEQ multiplex PCR; TCRdb's version includes in-frame clones alone and lacks a portion of them. The top ten clones hold about 3.2% of a sample with about 61,000 clones, about four fifths of them seen once. The material sequenced was CD4+ or CD8+ T cells sorted from blood, taken in a trial of the OX40 agonist ivuxolimab. Every receptor here comes from an adult with an advanced solid tumor such as melanoma, head and neck, liver or kidney cancer. CDR3s include the opening cysteine and the closing phenylalanine or tryptophan. Fields, in order: D gene, J gene, clone size, V gene, CDR3 protein, CDR3 DNA. A D gene is named only where the DNA matches it firmly. Where a row states a size, it is once, few, many or the class of an expanded clone; other rows omit it.

>.|TRBJ2-7|.|TRBV6-5
CASRPDWGYEQYF
TGTGCCAGCAGGCCGGACTGGGGGTACGAGCAGTACTTC
>.|TRBJ2-7|.|TRBV5-5
CASSLSPQTAYEQYF
TGTGCCAGCAGCTTGTCCCCACAGACAGCGTACGAGCAGTACTTC
>.|TRBJ1-6|.|TRBV4-2
CASSQEPSRNSPLHF
TGTGCCAGCAGCCAAGAACCCTCGAGGAATTCACCCCTCCACTTT
>TRBD1|TRBJ1-4|.|TRBV6-1
CASSASQGAAEKLFF
TGTGCCAGCAGTGCTTCACAGGGGGCGGCTGAAAAACTGTTTTTT
>.|TRBJ2-7|.|TRBV11-2
CASSSGNPWEQYF
TGTGCCAGCAGCTCCGGTAATCCATGGGAGCAGTACTTC
>TRBD1|TRBJ1-6|.|TRBV11-2
CASSPRQGDSPLHF
TGTGCCAGCAGCCCAAGACAGGGAGATTCACCCCTCCACTTT
>TRBD1|TRBJ1-2|.|TRBV30
CAWRGAGQGVGYGYTF
TGTGCCTGGAGGGGAGCCGGACAGGGTGTTGGCTATGGCTACACCTTC
>.|TRBJ2-5|.|TRBV11-3
CASSWNDQETQYF
TGTGCCAGCAGTTGGAACGACCAAGAGACCCAGTACTTC
>.|TRBJ1-5|.|TRBV11-2
CASSLAGSHQPQHF
TGTGCCAGCAGCTTAGCAGGATCCCATCAGCCCCAGCATTTT
>.|TRBJ1-1|.|TRBV18
CASSPRDDRTNTEAFF
TGTGCCAGCTCACCACGAGACGACAGGACGAACACTGAAGCTTTCTTT
>.|TRBJ1-6|.|TRBV18
CASSPRGQPNYSPLHF
TGTGCCAGCTCACCGAGGGGCCAGCCGAATTATTCACCCCTCCACTTT
>.|TRBJ2-5|.|TRBV5-1
CASSLDGADRETQYF
TGCGCCAGCAGCTTGGATGGGGCAGACCGGGAGACCCAGTACTTC
>.|TRBJ1-6|.|TRBV28
CASSPRGRNSPLHF
TGTGCCAGCAGTCCCCGGGGGAGAAATTCACCCCTCCACTTT
>TRBD1|TRBJ1-2|.|TRBV6-5
CASRVQGFSDYGYTF
TGTGCCAGCAGGGTACAGGGGTTTAGTGACTATGGCTACACCTTC
>.|TRBJ1-2|.|TRBV5-1
CASSLTQGNYGYTF
TGCGCCAGCAGCTTGACTCAGGGTAACTATGGCTACACCTTC
>.|TRBJ2-2|.|TRBV5-1
CASSLLFTGELFF
TGCGCCAGCAGCTTGCTATTCACCGGGGAGCTGTTTTTT
>TRBD2|TRBJ2-1|.|TRBV13
CASSSRAWVAGGSNEQFF
TGTGCCAGCAGCTCCCGAGCTTGGGTAGCGGGGGGCAGCAATGAGCAGTTCTTC
>.|TRBJ1-3|.|TRBV19
CASKAQEHSGNTIYF
TGTGCCAGCAAGGCCCAGGAACACTCTGGAAACACCATATATTTT
>TRBD1|TRBJ2-7|.|TRBV4-3
CASSPGGWTGGAYEQYF
TGCGCCAGCAGCCCAGGGGGTTGGACAGGGGGTGCCTACGAGCAGTACTTC
>TRBD2|TRBJ2-3|.|TRBV7-3
CASSSEARGGADTQYF
TGTGCCAGCAGCTCGGAGGCGCGGGGGGGCGCAGATACGCAGTATTTT
>.|TRBJ1-2|.|TRBV5-6
CASSTVGGGSGYTF
TGTGCCAGCAGCACCGTGGGTGGGGGCTCTGGCTACACCTTC
>TRBD1|TRBJ2-7|.|TRBV9
CASSVGLSGTGDYEQYF
TGTGCCAGCAGCGTAGGATTGTCGGGGACAGGGGACTACGAGCAGTACTTC
>.|TRBJ1-3|.|TRBV11-2
CASSLVGQGPYF
TGTGCCAGCAGCTTAGTGGGTCAGGGCCCGTATTTT
>.|TRBJ1-3|.|TRBV6-1
CASSDGAIRGNTIYF
TGTGCCAGCAGTGACGGGGCCATAAGGGGGAACACCATATATTTT
>.|TRBJ2-7|.|TRBV10-3
CATRPGDPYEQYF
TGTGCCACCCGGCCAGGGGACCCCTACGAGCAGTACTTC
>.|TRBJ2-2|.|TRBV11-1
CASSLRRLDTGELFF
TGTGCCAGCAGCTTAAGGCGCCTGGACACCGGGGAGCTGTTTTTT
>TRBD1|TRBJ1-2|.|TRBV27
CASSLMVGQGPEGYTF
TGTGCCAGCAGTTTAATGGTGGGACAGGGCCCTGAGGGCTACACCTTC
>TRBD2|TRBJ2-5|.|TRBV9
CASSVGGSGEQETQYF
TGTGCCAGCAGCGTAGGGGGTAGCGGGGAGCAAGAGACCCAGTACTTC
>.|TRBJ1-4|.|TRBV6-5
CASRDNSFREKLFF
TGTGCCAGCCGGGACAATTCTTTTAGGGAAAAACTGTTTTTT
>.|TRBJ1-1|.|TRBV28
CAAWDRTLDLGAFF
TGTGCCGCCTGGGACCGTACGCTCGATTTGGGAGCTTTCTTT
>.|TRBJ2-5|once|TRBV7-2
CASSPTETQYF
TGTGCCAGCAGTCCGACGGAGACCCAGTACTTC
>.|TRBJ2-1|.|TRBV20-1
CSARRGYEQFF
TGCAGTGCTAGAAGGGGCTATGAGCAGTTCTTC
>.|TRBJ1-5|.|TRBV7-9
CASSLGQGTSAIQPQHF
TGTGCCAGCAGCTTAGGTCAGGGGACTTCAGCGATTCAGCCCCAGCATTTT
>TRBD1|TRBJ1-1|.|TRBV6-5
CASSLRDRSTAFF
TGTGCCAGCAGTCTCCGGGACAGGTCGACGGCTTTCTTT
>.|TRBJ1-4|.|TRBV29-1
CSVEVGRGEKLFF
TGCAGCGTTGAAGTGGGGCGCGGTGAAAAACTGTTTTTT
>.|TRBJ2-3|.|TRBV7-8
CASSLNPPRLGGTQYF
TGTGCCAGCAGCTTAAACCCCCCTAGGCTTGGCGGTACGCAGTATTTT
>.|TRBJ1-1|once|TRBV18
CASSPPGDTEAFF
TGTGCCAGCTCACCCCCGGGGGACACTGAAGCTTTCTTT
>.|TRBJ2-5|.|TRBV4-2
CASSQAGTIETQYF
TGTGCCAGCAGCCAGGCAGGAACTATTGAGACCCAGTACTTC
>TRBD1|TRBJ1-2|.|TRBV2
CASSSGGGAFSGYTF
TGTGCCAGCAGCTCAGGGGGGGGCGCTTTCAGTGGCTACACCTTC
>.|TRBJ2-2|.|TRBV14
CASSLGGRDTGELFF
TGTGCCAGCAGCCTTGGAGGCCGAGACACCGGGGAGCTGTTTTTT
>TRBD1|TRBJ2-7|.|TRBV18
CASSPGTGEAEQYF
TGTGCCAGCTCACCCGGGACAGGGGAGGCAGAGCAGTACTTC
>.|TRBJ2-5|.|TRBV6-5
CASSYSGDPQETQYF
TGTGCCAGCAGTTACTCAGGGGACCCCCAAGAGACCCAGTACTTC